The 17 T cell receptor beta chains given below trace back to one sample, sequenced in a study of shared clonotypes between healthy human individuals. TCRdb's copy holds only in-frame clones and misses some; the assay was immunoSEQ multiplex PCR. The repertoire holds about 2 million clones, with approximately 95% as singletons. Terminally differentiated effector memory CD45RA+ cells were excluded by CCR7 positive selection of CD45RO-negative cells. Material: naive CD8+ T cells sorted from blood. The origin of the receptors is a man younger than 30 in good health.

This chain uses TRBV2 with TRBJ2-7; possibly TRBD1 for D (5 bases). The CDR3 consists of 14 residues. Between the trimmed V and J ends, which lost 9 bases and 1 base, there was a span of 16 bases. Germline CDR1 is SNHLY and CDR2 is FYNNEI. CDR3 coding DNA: TGTGCCAGTACTTCAGGACAAATTTCCTACGAGCAGTACTTC. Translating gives CASTSGQISYEQYF.

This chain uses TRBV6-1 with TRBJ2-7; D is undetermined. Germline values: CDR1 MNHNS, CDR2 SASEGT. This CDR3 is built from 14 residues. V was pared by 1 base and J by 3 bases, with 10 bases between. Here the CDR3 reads CASSEGTYLYEQYF. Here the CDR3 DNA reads TGTGCCAGCAGTGAAGGCACCTACCTCTACGAGCAGTACTTC.

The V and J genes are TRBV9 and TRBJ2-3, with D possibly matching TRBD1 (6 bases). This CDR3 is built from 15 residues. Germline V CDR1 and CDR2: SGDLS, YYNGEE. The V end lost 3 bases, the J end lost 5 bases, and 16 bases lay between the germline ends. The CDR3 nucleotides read TGTGCCAGCAGCGATAACAGGGAAGGAAGAGATACGCAGTATTTT. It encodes CASSDNREGRDTQYF. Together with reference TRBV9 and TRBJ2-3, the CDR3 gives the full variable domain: DSGVTQTPKHLITATGQRVTLRCSPRSGDLSVYWYQQSLDQGLQFLIQYYNGEERAKGNILERFSAQQFPDLHSELNLSSLELGDSALYFCASSDNREGRDTQYFGPGTRLTVL.

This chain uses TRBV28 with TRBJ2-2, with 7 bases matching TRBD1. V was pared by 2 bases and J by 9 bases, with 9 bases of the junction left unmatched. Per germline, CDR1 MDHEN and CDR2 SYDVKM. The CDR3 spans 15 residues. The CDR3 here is CASSLTTGSVRELFF. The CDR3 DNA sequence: TGTGCCAGCAGTTTAACGACAGGGTCCGTCCGGGAGCTGTTTTTT.

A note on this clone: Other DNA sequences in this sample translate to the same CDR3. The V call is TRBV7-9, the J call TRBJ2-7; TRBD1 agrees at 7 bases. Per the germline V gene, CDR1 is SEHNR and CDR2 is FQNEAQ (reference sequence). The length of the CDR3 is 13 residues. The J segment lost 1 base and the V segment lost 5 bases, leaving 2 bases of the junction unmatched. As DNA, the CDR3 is TGTGCCAGCAGCCCGGGACAGTCCTACGAGCAGTACTTC. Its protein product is CASSPGQSYEQYF.

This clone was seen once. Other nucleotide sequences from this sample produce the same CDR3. This chain's CDR3 is CASSRANQPQHF. For the CDR3, the DNA is TGTGCCAGCAGTAGGGCCAATCAGCCCCAGCATTTT. This chain connects TRBV7-9 to TRBJ1-5; D gene ambiguous. The CDR3 has 12 residues. The V and J ends lost 6 bases and 3 bases respectively, with 6 bases between them. The V gene's germline CDR1 is SEHNR and CDR2 FQNEAQ (reference sequence).

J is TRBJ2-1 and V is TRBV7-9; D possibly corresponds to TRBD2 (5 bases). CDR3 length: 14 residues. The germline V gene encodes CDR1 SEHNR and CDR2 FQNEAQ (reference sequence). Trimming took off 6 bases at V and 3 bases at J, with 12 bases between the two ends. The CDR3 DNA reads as TGTGCCAGCAGTGACCTAGGAGGCTACAATGAGCAGTTCTTC. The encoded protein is CASSDLGGYNEQFF. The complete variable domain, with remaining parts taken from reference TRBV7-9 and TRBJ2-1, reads DTGVSQNPRHKITKRGQNVTFRCDPISEHNRLYWYRQTLGQGPEFLTYFQNEAQLEKSRLLSDRFSAERPKGSFSTLEIQRTEQGDSAMYLCASSDLGGYNEQFFGPGTRLTVL.

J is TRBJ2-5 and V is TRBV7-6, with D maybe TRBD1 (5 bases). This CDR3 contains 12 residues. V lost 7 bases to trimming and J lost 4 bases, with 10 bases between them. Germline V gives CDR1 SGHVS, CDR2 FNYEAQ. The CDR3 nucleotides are TGTGCCAGCACCAGGGTGACAGAGACCCAGTACTTC. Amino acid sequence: CASTRVTETQYF.

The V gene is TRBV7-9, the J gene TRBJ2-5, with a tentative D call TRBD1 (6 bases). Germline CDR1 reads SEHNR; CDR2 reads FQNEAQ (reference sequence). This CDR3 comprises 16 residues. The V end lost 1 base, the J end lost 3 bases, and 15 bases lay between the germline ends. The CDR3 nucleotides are TGTGCCAGCAGCTTAGGCCCAGAGGGGGTGGAAGAGACCCAGTACTTC. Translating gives CASSLGPEGVEETQYF.

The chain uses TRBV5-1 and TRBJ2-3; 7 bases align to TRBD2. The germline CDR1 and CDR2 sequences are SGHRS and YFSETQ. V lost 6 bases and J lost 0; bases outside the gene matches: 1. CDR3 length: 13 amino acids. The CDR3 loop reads CASKGGSTDTQYF. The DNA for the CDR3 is TGCGCCAGCAAGGGAGGGAGCACAGATACGCAGTATTTT.

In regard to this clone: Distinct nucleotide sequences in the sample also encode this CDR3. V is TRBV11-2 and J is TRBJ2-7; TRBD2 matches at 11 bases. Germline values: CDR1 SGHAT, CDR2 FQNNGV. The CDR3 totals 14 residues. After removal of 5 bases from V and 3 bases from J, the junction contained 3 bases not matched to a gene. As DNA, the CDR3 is TGTGCCAGCAGCCTAGCGGGGGGTGGCTACGAGCAGTACTTC. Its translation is CASSLAGGGYEQYF.

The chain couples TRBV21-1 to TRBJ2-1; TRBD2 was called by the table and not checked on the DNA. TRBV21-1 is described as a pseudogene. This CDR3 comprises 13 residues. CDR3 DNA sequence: TGTGCCAGCAGCAAAGATAAGCGGGACCCCCGGTTCTTC. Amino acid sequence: CASSKDKRDPRFF.

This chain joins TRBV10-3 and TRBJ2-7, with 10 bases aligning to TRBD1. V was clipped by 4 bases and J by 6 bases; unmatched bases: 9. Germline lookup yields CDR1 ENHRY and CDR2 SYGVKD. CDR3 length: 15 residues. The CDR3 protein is CAISGPGQGSGEQYF. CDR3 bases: TGTGCCATCAGTGGACCGGGACAGGGGTCCGGCGAGCAGTACTTC.

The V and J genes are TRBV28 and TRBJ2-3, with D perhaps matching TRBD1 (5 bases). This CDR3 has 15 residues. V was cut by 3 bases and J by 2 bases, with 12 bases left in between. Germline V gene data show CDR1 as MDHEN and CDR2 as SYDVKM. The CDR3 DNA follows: TGTGCCAGCAGTTTTGGGGCTGCGAACACAGATACGCAGTATTTT. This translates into CASSFGAANTDTQYF.

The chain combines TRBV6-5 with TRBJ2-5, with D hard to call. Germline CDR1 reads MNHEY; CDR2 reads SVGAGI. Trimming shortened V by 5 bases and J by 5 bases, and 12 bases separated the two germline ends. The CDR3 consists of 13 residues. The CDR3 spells CASSQKGYETQYF. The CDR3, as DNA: TGTGCCAGCAGTCAAAAGGGTTACGAGACCCAGTACTTC.

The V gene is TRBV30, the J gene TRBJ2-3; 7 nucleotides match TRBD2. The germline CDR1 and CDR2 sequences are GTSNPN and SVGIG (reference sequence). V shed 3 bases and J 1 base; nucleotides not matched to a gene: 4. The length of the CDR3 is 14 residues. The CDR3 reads CAWREREGTDTQYF. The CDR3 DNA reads TGTGCCTGGAGGGAGCGGGAAGGCACAGATACGCAGTATTTT.

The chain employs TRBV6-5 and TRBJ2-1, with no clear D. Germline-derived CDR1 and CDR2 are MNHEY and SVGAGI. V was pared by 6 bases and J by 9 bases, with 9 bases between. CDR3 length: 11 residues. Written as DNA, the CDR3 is TGTGCCAGCAGAGAGGCGTTTGAGCAGTTCTTC. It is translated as CASREAFEQFF.